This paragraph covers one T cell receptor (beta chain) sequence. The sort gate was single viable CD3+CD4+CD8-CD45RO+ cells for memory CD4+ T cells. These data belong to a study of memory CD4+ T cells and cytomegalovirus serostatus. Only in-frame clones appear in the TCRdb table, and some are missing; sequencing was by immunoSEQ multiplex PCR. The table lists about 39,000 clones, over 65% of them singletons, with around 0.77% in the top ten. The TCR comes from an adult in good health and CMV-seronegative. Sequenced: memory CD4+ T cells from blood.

CDR3 sequence (DNA): TGTGCCATCAGTGACGCTGGGGCGAGGGAAAAACTGTTTTTT. Protein: CAISDAGAREKLFF. J is TRBJ1-4 and V is TRBV10-3; a possible D gene is TRBD1 (5 bases). Trimming shortened V by 3 bases and J by 8 bases, and 13 bases separated the two germline ends. The CDR3 totals 14 residues. Looked up from germline, CDR1 is ENHRY and CDR2 is SYGVKD.